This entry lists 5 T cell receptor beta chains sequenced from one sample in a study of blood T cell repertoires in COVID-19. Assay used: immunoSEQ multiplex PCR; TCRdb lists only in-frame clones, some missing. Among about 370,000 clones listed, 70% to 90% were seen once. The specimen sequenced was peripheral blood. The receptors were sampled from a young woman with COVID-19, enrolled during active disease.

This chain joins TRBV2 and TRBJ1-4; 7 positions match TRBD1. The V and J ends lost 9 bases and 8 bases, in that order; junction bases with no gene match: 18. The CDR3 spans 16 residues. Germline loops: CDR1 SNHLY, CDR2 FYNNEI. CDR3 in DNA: TGTGCCAGTGGGCAGGGGAATACAGGGGTAGGAGAAAAACTGTTTTTT. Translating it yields CASGQGNTGVGEKLFF. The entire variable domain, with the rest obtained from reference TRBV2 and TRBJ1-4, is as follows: EPEVTQTPSHQVTQMGQEVILRCVPISNHLYFYWYRQILGQKVEFLVSFYNNEISEKSEIFDDQFSVERPDGSNFTLKIRSTKLEDSAMYFCASGQGNTGVGEKLFFGSGTQLSVL.

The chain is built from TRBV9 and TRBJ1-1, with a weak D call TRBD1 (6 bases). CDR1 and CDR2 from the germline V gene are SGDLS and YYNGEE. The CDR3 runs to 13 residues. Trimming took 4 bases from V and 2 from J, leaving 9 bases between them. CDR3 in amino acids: CASSSGVNTEAFF. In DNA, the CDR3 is TGTGCCAGCAGCTCAGGGGTTAACACTGAAGCTTTCTTT.

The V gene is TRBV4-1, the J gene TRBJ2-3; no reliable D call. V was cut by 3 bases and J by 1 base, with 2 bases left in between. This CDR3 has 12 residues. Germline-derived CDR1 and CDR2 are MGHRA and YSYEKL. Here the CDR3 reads CASSHGTDTQYF. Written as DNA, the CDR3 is TGCGCCAGCAGCCACGGCACAGATACGCAGTATTTT.

The CDR3 here is CASSLLVSGSLDTQYF. For the CDR3, the DNA is TGTGCCAGCAGTTTATTGGTTAGCGGGAGTTTGGATACGCAGTATTTT. The chain joins TRBV27 to TRBJ2-3; 9 bases line up with TRBD2. The CDR3 has 16 amino acids. J was trimmed by 6 bases and V by 1 base; bases with no gene match: 8. Germline V CDR1 and CDR2: MNHEY, SMNVEV (reference sequence).

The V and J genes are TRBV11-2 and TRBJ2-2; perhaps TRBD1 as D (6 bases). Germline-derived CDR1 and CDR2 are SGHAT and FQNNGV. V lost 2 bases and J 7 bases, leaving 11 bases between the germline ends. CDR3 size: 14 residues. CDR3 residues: CASSLRTGSGELFF. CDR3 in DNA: TGTGCCAGCAGCTTACGAACAGGGAGCGGGGAGCTGTTTTTT.